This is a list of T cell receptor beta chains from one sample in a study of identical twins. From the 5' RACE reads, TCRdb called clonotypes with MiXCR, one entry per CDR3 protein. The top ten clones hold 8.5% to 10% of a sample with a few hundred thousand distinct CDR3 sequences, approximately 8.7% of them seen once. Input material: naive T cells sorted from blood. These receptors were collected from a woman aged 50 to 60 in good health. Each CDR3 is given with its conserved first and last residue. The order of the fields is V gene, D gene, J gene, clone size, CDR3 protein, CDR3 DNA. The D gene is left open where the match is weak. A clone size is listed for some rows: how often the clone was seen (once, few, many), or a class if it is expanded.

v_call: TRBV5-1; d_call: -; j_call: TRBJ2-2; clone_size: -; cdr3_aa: CASSLSNVSNTGELFF; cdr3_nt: TGCGCCAGCAGCTTGTCGAATGTTAGTAACACCGGGGAGCTGTTTTTT
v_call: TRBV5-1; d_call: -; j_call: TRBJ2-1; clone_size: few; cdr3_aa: CASSLGRGLNEQFF; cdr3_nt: TGCGCCAGCAGCTTAGGACGTGGACTCAATGAGCAGTTCTTC
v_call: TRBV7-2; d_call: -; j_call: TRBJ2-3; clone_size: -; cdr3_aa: CASSPIPSGYTDTQYF; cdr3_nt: TGTGCCAGCAGCCCCATTCCGAGCGGTTACACAGATACGCAGTATTTT
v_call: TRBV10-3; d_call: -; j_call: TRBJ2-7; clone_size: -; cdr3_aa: CAISRDYEQYF; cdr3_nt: TGTGCCATCAGCAGGGACTACGAGCAGTACTTC
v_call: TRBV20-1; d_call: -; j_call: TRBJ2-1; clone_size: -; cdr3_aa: CSARMVSSYNEQFF; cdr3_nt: TGCAGTGCTAGAATGGTGAGCTCCTACAATGAGCAGTTCTTC
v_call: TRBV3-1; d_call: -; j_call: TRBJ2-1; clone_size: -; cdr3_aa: CASSQVSSYNEQFF; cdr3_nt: TGTGCCAGCAGCCAAGTCTCCAGCTACAATGAGCAGTTCTTC
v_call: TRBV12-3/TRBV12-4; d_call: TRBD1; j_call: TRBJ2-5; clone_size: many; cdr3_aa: CASSLAGQIDQETQYF; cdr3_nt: TGTGCCAGCAGTTTAGCGGGACAGATTGACCAAGAGACCCAGTACTTC
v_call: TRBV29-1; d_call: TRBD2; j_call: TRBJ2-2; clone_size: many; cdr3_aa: CSVPSGTPTGELFF; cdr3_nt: TGCAGCGTTCCTAGCGGCACACCCACCGGGGAGCTGTTTTTT
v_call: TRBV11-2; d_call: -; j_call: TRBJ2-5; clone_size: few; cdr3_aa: CASSPWGGGPETQYF; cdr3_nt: TGTGCCAGCAGCCCCTGGGGTGGGGGGCCAGAGACCCAGTACTTC
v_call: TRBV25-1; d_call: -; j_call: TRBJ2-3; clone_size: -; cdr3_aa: CASSPPWEDISTDTQYF; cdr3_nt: TGTGCCAGCAGCCCCCCCTGGGAGGACATTAGCACAGATACGCAGTATTTT
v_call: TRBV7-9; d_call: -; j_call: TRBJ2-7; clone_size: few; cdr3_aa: CASSSNREKSSYEQYF; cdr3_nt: TGTGCCAGCAGCTCAAACCGGGAAAAGAGCTCCTACGAGCAGTACTTC